The T cell receptor beta chain described here comes from a study of blood T cell repertoires in COVID-19. As for the study in general: Collection of acute and convalescent COVID-19 samples took place in the United States, Italy and Spain. Nucleic acid was either cDNA or gDNA, and it came from T cells, B-cell-depleted T cells, or PBMCs.

How the authors handled the data: Reference gene primer amplification gave estimated nucleated cell counts. Sequenced by immunoSEQ multiplex PCR; TCRdb stores in-frame clones only, minus some. V and J calls and clone size come straight from that table; D and trimming were deduced from the DNA. This table holds 55,000 to 80,000 clones, over 80% found once. Germline V lookup: CDR1 SNHLY, CDR2 FYNNEI. This CDR3 has 15 amino acids. V was trimmed by 6 bases and J by 4 bases, leaving 15 bases between them. The sample holds a few counts of this clone. The chain combines TRBV2 with TRBJ2-2; TRBD1 is a possible D gene (6 bases). This TCR was recovered from a human donor in a cohort sampled during active COVID-19. Specimen: peripheral blood. DNA for the CDR3: TGTGCCAGCAGGCCCGGGAAAGGGGGCACCGGGGAGCTGTTTTTT. It yields the protein CASRPGKGGTGELFF.